These 21 T cell receptor beta chains came from one sample sequenced in a study of T cells of healthy individuals. TCRdb itself ran the 5' RACE reads through MiXCR, one entry per CDR3 protein. Among some 82,000 distinct CDR3 sequences listed, approximately 5.4% were seen once. The origin of the receptors is a female donor in good health.

Ten or more counts support this clonotype. The chain couples TRBV13 to TRBJ2-3; unclear D gene. The CDR3 spans 13 residues. Between the trimmed V and J ends, which lost 4 bases and 5 bases, there was a span of 10 bases. CDR1 PRHDT and CDR2 FYEKMQ come from the germline V gene (reference sequence). This CDR3 is CASSSQEEDTQYF. CDR3 coding DNA: TGTGCCAGCAGCTCCCAAGAGGAAGATACGCAGTATTTT.

The chain uses TRBV7-9 and TRBJ1-2, with unresolved D. The CDR3 is 14 residues long. The V and J ends lost 5 bases and 4 bases respectively, with 14 bases between them. Per germline, CDR1 SEHNR and CDR2 FQNEAQ (reference sequence). The CDR3 is CASSLAGSGYGYTF. The CDR3 coding sequence is TGTGCCAGCAGCCTGGCGGGCTCTGGCTATGGCTACACCTTC.

This clonotype was picked up a small number of times. The rearrangement links TRBV27 to TRBJ1-6; 9 bases align to TRBD1. This CDR3 is 15 amino acids long. Per germline, CDR1 MNHEY and CDR2 SMNVEV (reference sequence). J lost 5 bases, V lost 7 bases, and 6 bases had no gene match. CDR3 sequence reads: CASTGQGINNSPLHF. The CDR3 coding sequence is TGTGCCAGCACCGGACAGGGGATAAATAATTCACCCCTCCACTTT.

Ten or more counts support this clonotype. This sequence joins TRBV5-1 and TRBJ2-5; 9 bases agree with TRBD1. CDR1 and CDR2 from the germline V gene are SGHRS and YFSETQ. With 4 bases clipped from V and 4 bases from J, the junction kept 5 bases outside the gene matches. The CDR3 is 14 residues long. In nucleotides, the CDR3 is TGCGCCAGCAGCGCGGGGACAGGGCGAGAGACCCAGTACTTC. Its protein product is CASSAGTGRETQYF.

The CDR3 spells CASTPTGTPYEQYF. The CDR3 nucleotides are TGTGCCAGCACCCCCACAGGGACCCCTTACGAGCAGTACTTC. This rearrangement joins TRBV7-2 to TRBJ2-7, with D perhaps TRBD1 (6 bases). Germline CDR1 and CDR2: SGHTA and FQGNSA. Trimming left V 7 bases short and J 4 bases short, with 17 bases between. The CDR3 totals 14 residues.

This clonotype was seen many times. In DNA, the CDR3 is TGTGCCAGCAGCCAACTTGGCGGGAGTGGCACCGGGGAGCTGTTTTTT. Its protein is CASSQLGGSGTGELFF. The chain combines TRBV3-1 with TRBJ2-2, with TRBD2 matching over 7 bases. This CDR3 region has 16 residues. The V gene's germline CDR1 is LGHDT and CDR2 YNNKEL (reference sequence). V shed 2 bases and J 4 bases; nucleotides not matched to a gene: 7.

CDR3 sequence reads: CASSQVDMGLTRGTEAFF. In nucleotides, the CDR3 is TGCGCCAGCAGCCAAGTGGATATGGGGCTGACCAGGGGCACTGAAGCTTTCTTT. The gene calls are TRBV4-1 and TRBJ1-1; D perhaps matches TRBD1 (6 bases). CDR3 length: 18 amino acids. Trimming shortened V by 1 base and J by 4 bases, and 22 bases separated the two germline ends. Germline CDR1 and CDR2: MGHRA and YSYEKL.

This clonotype showed up many times. This chain joins TRBV7-6 and TRBJ2-7; 12 nucleotides align to TRBD2. The CDR3 sequence is 13 residues long. V lost 3 bases to trimming and J lost 7 bases; unmatched junction nucleotides: 1. Germline CDR1 and CDR2: SGHVS and FNYEAQ. Here the CDR3 DNA reads TGTGCCAGCAGCTTCGGACTAGCGGGGGAGCAGTACTTC. It codes for CASSFGLAGEQYF.

This clonotype was picked up many times. The genes are TRBV6-5 and TRBJ2-1; perhaps TRBD2 as D (5 bases). V gave up 10 bases and J gave up 0 bases, with 13 bases separating them. The CDR3 sequence is 14 residues long. From germline, CDR1 is MNHEY and CDR2 SVGAGI. CDR3 sequence (DNA): TGTGCCACCACACCCAGCGGCTCCTACAATGAGCAGTTCTTC. As protein: CATTPSGSYNEQFF.

This clonotype appeared many times. V is TRBV6-2 or TRBV6-3 and J is TRBJ2-3; tentatively, D is TRBD2 (6 bases). In germline, CDR1 is MNHEY, CDR2 SVGEGT. The CDR3 contains 14 residues. Trimming removed 6 bases from V and 3 bases from J, with 13 bases in between. CDR3 protein: CASRNGRGTDTQYF. The DNA of the CDR3 is TGTGCCAGCAGGAACGGGAGAGGGACAGATACGCAGTATTTT.

This clonotype was picked up many times. The chain uses TRBV20-1 and TRBJ2-7; 12 bases agree with TRBD2. The CDR3 runs to 17 residues. Germline loops: CDR1 DFQATT, CDR2 SNEGSKA (reference sequence). V was clipped by 4 bases and J by 6 bases; unmatched bases: 16. As DNA, the CDR3 is TGCAGTGCTAAAGACCGGACTAGCGGGATATCGCCCGGCGAGCAGTACTTC. It yields the protein CSAKDRTSGISPGEQYF.

This clonotype occurred many times. The chain joins TRBV7-2 to TRBJ1-5; no clear D gene. The ends were cut back, 2 bases at V and 1 base at J, with 6 bases in the middle. This CDR3 has 14 residues. Germline V gene data show CDR1 as SGHTA and CDR2 as FQGNSA. The CDR3 sequence is CASSLRVSNQPQHF. The CDR3 DNA is TGTGCCAGCAGCTTAAGGGTCAGCAATCAGCCCCAGCATTTT.

With regard to this clonotype: A much larger clone sits a single nucleotide away, making a read error possible. V and J are TRBV20-1 and TRBJ1-2; D is undetermined. The germline CDR1 and CDR2 sequences are DFQATT and SNEGSKA (reference sequence). The CDR3 is made up of 11 amino acids. Trimming took off 0 bases at V and 7 bases at J, with 6 bases between the two ends. CDR3 nucleotide sequence: TGCAGTGCTAGAGATCGAAGTGGCTACACCTTC. This encodes CSARDRSGYTF.

This clonotype appeared many times. V usage is TRBV7-2 and J usage is TRBJ2-7, with unresolved D. The germline V and J ends were trimmed by 5 bases and 2 bases, with 10 bases remaining between them. The CDR3 covers 13 residues. Germline V gene data show CDR1 as SGHTA and CDR2 as FQGNSA. The CDR3 region is CASSPDRTYEQYF. CDR3 sequence (DNA): TGTGCCAGCAGCCCGGACCGAACCTACGAGCAGTACTTC. The full variable domain, rest sourced from reference TRBV7-2 and TRBJ2-7, is GAGVSQSPSNKVTEKGKDVELRCDPISGHTALYWYRQSLGQGLEFLIYFQGNSAPDKSGLPSDRFSAERTGGSVSTLTIQRTQQEDSAVYLCASSPDRTYEQYFGPGTRLTVT.

This clonotype showed up many times. This CDR3 reads CASSSRTGFAPLHF. CDR3 nucleotide sequence: TGTGCCAGCAGCTCCCGGACAGGGTTTGCGCCCCTCCACTTT. This rearrangement joins TRBV7-6 to TRBJ1-6; 8 nucleotides agree with TRBD1. This CDR3 comprises 14 residues. Unmatched junction bases numbered 9, after V lost 4 bases and J lost 13 bases. Germline lookup yields CDR1 SGHVS and CDR2 FNYEAQ.

This clonotype was detected a few times. This sequence joins TRBV5-6 and TRBJ2-2, with D perhaps matching TRBD1 (5 bases). CDR1 is SGHDT, CDR2 YYEEEE, per germline. The CDR3 has 16 amino acids. V lost 0 bases and J 2 bases, leaving 11 bases between the germline ends. CDR3 region: CASSLGAWTNTGELFF. CDR3 coding DNA: TGTGCCAGCAGCTTGGGCGCATGGACAAACACCGGGGAGCTGTTTTTT.

To note about this clonotype: A much larger clonotype is one base distant, so this may be a read error. The CDR3 end shows no conserved phenylalanine or tryptophan, and so a read error is likely. Here the CDR3 DNA reads TGTGCCAGCAGCTTCGCGGGGCACGGGGCCTACGAGCAGTACATC. The encoded protein is CASSFAGHGAYEQYI. The chain has TRBV5-5 and TRBJ2-7; tentatively, D is TRBD2 (6 bases). The germline V gene has CDR1 SGHKS and CDR2 YYEKEE (reference sequence). The CDR3 covers 15 residues. Deletions cut 2 bases from V and 2 bases from J, with 14 bases between.

This clonotype showed up just once. A clone one base away is much larger, so this may be a read error. The chain combines TRBV3-1 with TRBJ2-2; TRBD1 or TRBD2 may be the D gene (5 bases each). Germline V CDR1 and CDR2: LGHDT, YNNKEL (reference sequence). CDR3 length: 17 residues. As DNA, the CDR3 is TGTGCCAGCAGCCAATACTGGGTGGGGCTGAACACCGGGGAGCTGTATTTT. It encodes CASSQYWVGLNTGELYF.

The chain combines TRBV19 with TRBJ2-7, with D unresolved. The V gene's germline CDR1 is LNHDA and CDR2 SQIVND (reference sequence). The CDR3 totals 14 residues. Between the trimmed V and J ends, which lost 3 bases and 3 bases, there was a span of 12 bases. Written as DNA, the CDR3 is TGTGCCAGTAGTATTCCAGGTGGGATCTACGAGCAGTACTTC. Protein sequence: CASSIPGGIYEQYF.

This clonotype was counted between two and nine times. V gene TRBV5-1 combines with J gene TRBJ2-1; TRBD2 matches 9 bases. Germline trimming cut 3 bases from V and 1 base from J; bases unmatched to any gene: 8. CDR3 length equals 17 residues. The germline V gene has CDR1 SGHRS and CDR2 YFSETQ. The CDR3, as DNA: TGCGCCAGCAGCTCGGCAAGCGGGAGGTCATCCTACAATGAGCAGTTCTTC. It specifies CASSSASGRSSYNEQFF.

This clonotype was seen at least ten times. The chain recombines TRBV11-2 with TRBJ2-1; TRBD2 matches 12 bases. Germline V CDR1 and CDR2: SGHAT, FQNNGV. The V segment lost 1 base and the J segment 9 bases; nucleotides outside the gene matches: 7. The CDR3 is 16 amino acids. For the CDR3, the DNA is TGTGCCAGCAGCTTAGTCCTAGCGGGAGGGCCCGGTGAGCAGTTCTTC. Residues: CASSLVLAGGPGEQFF.